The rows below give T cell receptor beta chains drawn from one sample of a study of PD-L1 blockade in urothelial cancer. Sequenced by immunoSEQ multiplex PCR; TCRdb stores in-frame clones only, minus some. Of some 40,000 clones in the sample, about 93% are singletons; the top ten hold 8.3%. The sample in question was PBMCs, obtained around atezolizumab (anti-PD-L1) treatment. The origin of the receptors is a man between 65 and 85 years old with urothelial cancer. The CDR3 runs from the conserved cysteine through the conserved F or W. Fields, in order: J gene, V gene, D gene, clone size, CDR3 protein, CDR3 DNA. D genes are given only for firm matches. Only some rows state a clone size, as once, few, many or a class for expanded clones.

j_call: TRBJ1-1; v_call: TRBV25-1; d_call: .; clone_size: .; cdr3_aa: CASSWGGAGTEAFF; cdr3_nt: TGTGCCAGCAGCTGGGGGGGGGCCGGCACTGAAGCTTTCTTT
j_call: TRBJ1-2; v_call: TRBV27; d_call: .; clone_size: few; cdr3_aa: CASSQLLHRQVRSYTF; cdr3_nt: TGTGCCAGCAGTCAACTTCTCCATCGACAGGTCCGAAGCTACACCTTC
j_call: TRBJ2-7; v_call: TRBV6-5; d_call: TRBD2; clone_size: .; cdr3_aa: CASSAGTRISEQYF; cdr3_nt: TGTGCCAGCAGCGCCGGGACTAGGATATCCGAGCAGTACTTC
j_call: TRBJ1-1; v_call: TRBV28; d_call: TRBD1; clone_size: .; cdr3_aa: CASSLGQGTFF; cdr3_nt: TGTGCCAGCAGTTTAGGACAGGGAACTTTCTTT
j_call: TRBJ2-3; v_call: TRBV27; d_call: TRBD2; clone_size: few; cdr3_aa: CASSLRVAGSPDTQYF; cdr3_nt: TGTGCCAGCAGTTTAAGGGTAGCGGGTAGTCCAGATACGCAGTATTTT
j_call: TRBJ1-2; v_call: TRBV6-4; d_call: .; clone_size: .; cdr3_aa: CASSDRAGAHGYTF; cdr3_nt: TGTGCCAGCAGTGACAGGGCAGGGGCCCATGGCTACACCTTC
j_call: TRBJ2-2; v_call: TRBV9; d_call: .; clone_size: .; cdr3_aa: CASSSFAGELFF; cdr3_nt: TGTGCCAGCAGTAGTTTTGCGGGGGAGCTGTTTTTT
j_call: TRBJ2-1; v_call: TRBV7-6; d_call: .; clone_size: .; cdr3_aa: CASSSRDLVEQFF; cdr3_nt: TGTGCCAGCAGCAGCCGGGACTTAGTTGAGCAGTTCTTC
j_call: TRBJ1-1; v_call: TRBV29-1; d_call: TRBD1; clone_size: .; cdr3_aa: CSVSRDRGPAVLTEAFF; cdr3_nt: TGCAGCGTTTCCCGGGACAGGGGGCCGGCGGTACTTACTGAAGCTTTCTTT
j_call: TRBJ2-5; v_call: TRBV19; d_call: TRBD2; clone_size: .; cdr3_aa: CASSRTSGRRQETQYF; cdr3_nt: TGTGCCAGTAGTCGGACTAGCGGGAGAAGACAAGAGACCCAGTACTTC
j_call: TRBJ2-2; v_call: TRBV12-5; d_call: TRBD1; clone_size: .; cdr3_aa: CASGLASGTDYTGELFF; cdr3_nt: TGTGCTAGTGGTTTGGCTTCCGGGACAGATTACACCGGGGAGCTGTTTTTT
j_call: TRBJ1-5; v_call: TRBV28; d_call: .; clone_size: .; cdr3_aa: CASSQGGGYHQPQHF; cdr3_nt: TGTGCCAGCTCCCAAGGCGGGGGTTACCATCAGCCCCAGCATTTT
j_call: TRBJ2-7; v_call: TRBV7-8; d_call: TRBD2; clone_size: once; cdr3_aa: CASSFWSGIIHEQYF; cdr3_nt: TGTGCCAGCAGCTTTTGGAGCGGGATAATCCACGAGCAGTACTTC
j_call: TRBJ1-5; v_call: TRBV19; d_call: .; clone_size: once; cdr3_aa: CASSHRQSDNQPQHF; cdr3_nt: TGTGCCAGTAGCCATCGACAGTCTGACAATCAGCCCCAGCATTTT
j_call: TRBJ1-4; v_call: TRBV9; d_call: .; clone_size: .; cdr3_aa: CASSVGGPNEKLFF; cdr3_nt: TGTGCCAGCAGCGTAGGCGGGCCCAATGAAAAACTGTTTTTT
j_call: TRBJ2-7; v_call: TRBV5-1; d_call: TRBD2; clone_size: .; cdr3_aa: CASSDDSGSGNEQYF; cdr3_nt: TGCGCCAGCAGCGATGATAGCGGGAGTGGTAACGAGCAGTACTTC
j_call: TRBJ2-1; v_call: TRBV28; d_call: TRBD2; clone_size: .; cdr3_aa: CASSLSTSGTYREQFF; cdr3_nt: TGTGCCAGCAGTTTATCCACTAGCGGGACTTACAGGGAGCAGTTCTTC
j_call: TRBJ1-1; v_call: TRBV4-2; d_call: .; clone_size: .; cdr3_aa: CASSRPGGMVDTEAFF; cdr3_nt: TGTGCCAGCAGCCGCCCGGGGGGGATGGTGGACACTGAAGCTTTCTTT
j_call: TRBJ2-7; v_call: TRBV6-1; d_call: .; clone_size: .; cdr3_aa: CASRLGGFSYEQYF; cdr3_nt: TGTGCCAGCAGGTTGGGGGGATTTTCCTACGAGCAGTACTTC
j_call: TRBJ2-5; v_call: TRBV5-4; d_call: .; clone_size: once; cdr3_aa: CASSLGQQETQYF; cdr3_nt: TGTGCCAGCAGCTTGGGTCAACAAGAGACCCAGTACTTC
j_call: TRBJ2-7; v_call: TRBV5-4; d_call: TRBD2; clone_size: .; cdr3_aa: CASSRTSGSSEQYF; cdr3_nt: TGTGCCAGCAGCCGGACTAGCGGGAGTAGCGAGCAGTACTTC
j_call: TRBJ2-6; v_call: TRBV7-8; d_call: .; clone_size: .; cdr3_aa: CASSAMQGLGANVLTF; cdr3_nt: TGTGCCAGCAGCGCAATGCAGGGCTTAGGGGCCAACGTCCTGACTTTC